This T cell receptor beta chain was obtained from a study of cytomegalovirus exposure and HLA in healthy donors. Study observations and caveats: HLA restriction was apparent for most CMV-associated TCR beta chains in a later analysis. Of the V segments, some could not be distinguished, including TRBV6-2 and TRBV6-3, and were excluded.

It was with 60 Vbeta and 13 Jbeta primers that the PCR ran. Produced via immunoSEQ multiplex PCR; TCRdb's table is partial and in-frame only. The table lists 120,000 or so clones, around three quarters of them singletons, with roughly 2.4% in the top ten. This CDR3 has 14 amino acids. CDR1 and CDR2 (germline): MDHEN, SYDVKM. V lost 6 bases, J lost 6 bases, and 11 bases stayed unmatched. With respect to this clone: Antigen specificity is unknown.

There were likely unrecorded immune exposures, though donors were nominally healthy when sampled. The gene calls are TRBV28 and TRBJ2-7, with 7 nucleotides matching TRBD1. Sequencing was done on a sample of PBMCs. This clonotype was obtained from a man younger than 45 in good health and CMV-seronegative. CDR3 protein: CASSPGTVLFEQYF. The CDR3 nucleotides are TGTGCCAGCAGCCCCGGGACAGTACTCTTCGAGCAGTACTTC.